Below, 19 T cell receptor beta chains from the same sample are listed, as sequenced in a study of blood T cell repertoires in COVID-19. Libraries were prepared by immunoSEQ multiplex PCR; TCRdb keeps only in-frame clonotypes and omits some of them. The table has over 200,000 clones, roughly 85% seen once. Source material: peripheral blood. Receptors were obtained from a woman in her 70s with active or convalescent COVID-19.

The V and J genes are TRBV3-1 (or the pseudogene TRBV3-2) and TRBJ2-7; D unresolved. This CDR3 has 13 amino acids. Trimming pared 0 bases from V and 6 bases from J, leaving 9 bases between. Germline V gene data show CDR1 as LGHDT and CDR2 as YNNKEL (reference sequence). CDR3 loop: CASSQDLASEQYF. In DNA, the CDR3 is TGTGCCAGCAGCCAAGACTTGGCTTCCGAGCAGTACTTC.

The chain carries TRBV6-5 and TRBJ1-2; D perhaps matches TRBD1 (5 bases). The CDR3 contains 14 residues. The germline V gene encodes CDR1 MNHEY and CDR2 SVGAGI. V was shortened by 2 bases and J by 4 bases, with 11 bases between the two germline ends. The CDR3 spells CASSYVGAGYGYTF. Written as DNA, the CDR3 is TGTGCCAGCAGTTACGTAGGGGCAGGCTATGGCTACACCTTC.

The chain employs TRBV18 and TRBJ1-5, with 7 nucleotides matching TRBD1. This CDR3 has 16 residues. Germline CDR1 is KGHSH and CDR2 is LQKENI. J gave up 1 base and V 3 bases, and 6 bases lay outside the gene matches. The CDR3 here is CASSPLPGGSNQPQHF. The CDR3 DNA reads TGTGCCAGCTCACCTCTGCCAGGGGGAAGCAATCAGCCCCAGCATTTT.

The V gene is TRBV6-6, the J gene TRBJ1-2; TRBD1 might be the D (6 bases). The germline V gene encodes CDR1 MNHNY and CDR2 SVGAGI (reference sequence). The CDR3 totals 14 residues. The V end was cut by 2 bases, the J end by 4 bases, with 11 bases between. The CDR3 is CASSYLTGTYGYTF. CDR3 DNA sequence: TGTGCCAGCAGTTACCTTACAGGGACCTATGGCTACACCTTC.

The rearrangement links TRBV7-3 to TRBJ1-2, with 7 bases lining up with TRBD1. This CDR3 is 12 amino acids long. With 5 bases clipped from V and 7 bases from J, the junction kept 4 bases outside the gene matches. Germline lookup yields CDR1 SGHTA and CDR2 FQGTGA. In DNA form, the CDR3 reads TGTGCCAGCAGCGCACAGGGGTCTGGCTACACCTTC. Encoded protein: CASSAQGSGYTF.

This rearrangement joins TRBV4-2 to TRBJ1-1, with D hard to call. V lost 1 base, J lost 0 bases, and 9 bases lay in between. CDR1 LGHNA and CDR2 YNFKEQ come from the germline V gene. CDR3 length: 15 residues. CDR3: CASSQGSSLNTEAFF. For the CDR3, the DNA is TGTGCCAGCAGCCAAGGATCAAGCCTGAACACTGAAGCTTTCTTT.

The gene calls are TRBV15 and TRBJ2-1; no firm D call. V was clipped by 0 bases and J by 6 bases, with 6 bases between them. This CDR3 spans 13 amino acids. CDR1 and CDR2 from the germline V gene are LNHNV and YYDKDF (reference sequence). DNA of the CDR3: TGTGCCACCAGCAGAGATCTCCCCAATGAGCAGTTCTTC. Encoded protein: CATSRDLPNEQFF.

The V call is TRBV28, the J call TRBJ1-1; the D is unclear. The CDR3 loop spans 15 amino acids. V dropped 5 bases and J dropped 1 base, with 14 bases sitting between them. CDR1 is MDHEN and CDR2 is SYDVKM in the germline V gene. The CDR3 loop is CASSPYSPANTEAFF. In nucleotides, the CDR3 is TGTGCCAGCAGTCCCTACTCCCCCGCGAACACTGAAGCTTTCTTT.

This rearrangement joins TRBV5-1 to TRBJ2-1; a weak D match, TRBD2 (6 bases). Germline CDR1 is SGHRS and CDR2 is YFSETQ. The length of the CDR3 is 13 residues. Trimming removed 1 base at V and 9 bases at J, with 11 bases between. CDR3 region: CASSLSGEGEQFF. Written as DNA, the CDR3 is TGCGCCAGCAGCTTGTCGGGAGAGGGTGAGCAGTTCTTC.

The chain recombines TRBV4-1 with TRBJ2-1; TRBD1 matches 9 bases. The CDR3 sequence is 15 residues long. With 6 bases clipped from V and 4 bases from J, the junction kept 7 bases outside the gene matches. Germline-derived CDR1 and CDR2 are MGHRA and YSYEKL. The CDR3 sequence is CASRQTGQGYNEQFF. In nucleotides, the CDR3 is TGCGCCAGCAGACAAACGGGACAGGGATACAATGAGCAGTTCTTC.

The chain combines TRBV6-5 with TRBJ1-2; 9 nucleotides agree with TRBD1. The CDR3 runs 16 residues. V was pared by 0 bases and J by 4 bases, with 6 bases of the junction left unmatched. Germline values: CDR1 MNHEY, CDR2 SVGAGI. CDR3 region: CASSYSGTGLPYGYTF. Here the CDR3 DNA reads TGTGCCAGCAGTTACTCTGGGACAGGGCTACCCTATGGCTACACCTTC.

The chain links TRBV30 to TRBJ1-1, with 7 bases identical to TRBD1. Germline trimming cut 6 bases from V and 9 bases from J; bases unmatched to any gene: 10. Germline assignment: CDR1 GTSNPN and CDR2 SVGIG (reference sequence). The length of the CDR3 is 12 residues. The CDR3 loop reads CACHLGGPKAFF. The CDR3 nucleotides are TGTGCCTGTCACCTAGGGGGCCCAAAAGCTTTCTTT.

The genes are TRBV4-2 and TRBJ1-3; 9 nucleotides agree with TRBD1. The CDR3 totals 16 residues. The trim removed 3 bases at V and 3 bases at J, leaving 6 bases unmatched. Germline-derived CDR1 and CDR2 are LGHNA and YNFKEQ. This CDR3 is CASSQSPGQGGNTIYF. The CDR3 DNA follows: TGTGCCAGCAGCCAGTCTCCGGGACAGGGTGGAAACACCATATATTTT.

V usage is TRBV7-2 and J usage is TRBJ2-3, with 12 nucleotides matching TRBD2. The CDR3 is 15 residues long. V was pared by 5 bases and J by 6 bases, with 6 bases of the junction left unmatched. The germline V gene encodes CDR1 SGHTA and CDR2 FQGNSA. Written as DNA, the CDR3 is TGTGCCAGCAGCCGCGGACTAGCGGGGTGGGATACGCAGTATTTT. Protein product: CASSRGLAGWDTQYF.

The gene calls are TRBV12-5 and TRBJ2-5; 10 bases map to TRBD2. This CDR3 has 16 residues. The germline V gene has CDR1 LGHNT and CDR2 FRNRAP. V lost 4 bases, J lost 4 bases, and 9 bases stayed unmatched. The CDR3 DNA reads as TGTGCTAGTGGTTCGGGATCCAGCGGGGGGGGAGAGACCCAGTACTTC. Amino acid sequence: CASGSGSSGGGETQYF. The full variable domain, in which reference TRBV12-5 and TRBJ2-5 provide the parts outside the CDR3, is DARVTQTPRHKVTEMGQEVTMRCQPILGHNTVFWYRQTMMQGLELLAYFRNRAPLDDSGMPKDRFSAEMPDATLATLKIQPSEPRDSAVYFCASGSGSSGGGETQYFGPGTRLLVL.

This clone was counted ten times or more. The CDR3 loop reads CSVDRGGNGELFF. DNA for the CDR3: TGCAGCGTTGACCGGGGGGGGAACGGGGAGCTGTTTTTT. The chain joins TRBV29-1 to TRBJ2-2; 8 bases match TRBD2. CDR3 length equals 13 residues. After removal of 3 bases from V and 7 bases from J, the junction contained 4 bases not matched to a gene. Germline V CDR1 and CDR2: SQVTM, ANQGSEA.

The gene calls are TRBV28 and TRBJ1-2; 7 bases are shared with TRBD1. The germline CDR1 and CDR2 sequences are MDHEN and SYDVKM. This CDR3 spans 12 amino acids. J lost 7 bases, V lost 7 bases, and 6 bases had no gene match. The CDR3 nucleotides read TGTGCCAGCATACCCCCAGGGGGTGGCTACACCTTC. This encodes CASIPPGGGYTF.

The J gene is TRBJ2-1, the V gene TRBV28; TRBD2 matches 12 bases. This CDR3 region has 15 residues. After removal of 2 bases from V and 10 bases from J, the junction contained 6 bases not matched to a gene. Germline V gene sequence: CDR1 MDHEN, CDR2 SYDVKM. The chain's CDR3 is CASSLPTSGGEEQFF. The DNA for the CDR3 is TGTGCCAGCAGTTTACCGACTAGCGGGGGAGAGGAGCAGTTCTTC.

This chain connects TRBV9 to TRBJ2-2; D is unclear. This CDR3 spans 15 amino acids. Germline V gene data show CDR1 as SGDLS and CDR2 as YYNGEE. Deletions cut 0 bases from V and 1 base from J, with 7 bases between. Here the CDR3 reads CASSVDPGNTGELFF. DNA for the CDR3: TGTGCCAGCAGCGTAGATCCAGGGAACACCGGGGAGCTGTTTTTT.